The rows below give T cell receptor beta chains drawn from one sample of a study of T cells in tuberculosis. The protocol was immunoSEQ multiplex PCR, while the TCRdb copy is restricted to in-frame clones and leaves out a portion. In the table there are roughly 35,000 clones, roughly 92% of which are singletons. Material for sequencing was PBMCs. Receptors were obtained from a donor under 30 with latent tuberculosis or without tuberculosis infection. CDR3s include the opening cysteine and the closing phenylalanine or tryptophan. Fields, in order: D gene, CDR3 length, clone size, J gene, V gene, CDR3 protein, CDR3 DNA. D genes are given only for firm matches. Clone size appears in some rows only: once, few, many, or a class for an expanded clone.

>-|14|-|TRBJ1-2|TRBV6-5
CASHARGTSQGYTF
TGTGCCAGCCATGCGCGAGGGACAAGCCAAGGCTACACCTTC
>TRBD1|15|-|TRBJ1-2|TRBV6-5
CASSLGDRRGYGYTF
TGTGCCAGCAGTTTGGGGGACAGGAGGGGGTATGGCTACACCTTC
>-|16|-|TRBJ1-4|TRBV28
CASSPAGWESNEKLFF
TGTGCCAGCAGCCCCGCGGGGTGGGAATCCAATGAAAAACTGTTTTTT
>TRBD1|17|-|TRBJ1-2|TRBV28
CASSPRRMRQGVRGYTF
TGTGCCAGCAGCCCTCGCCGGATGAGACAGGGCGTGCGAGGCTACACCTTC
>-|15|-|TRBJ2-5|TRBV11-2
CASSLTHPTGETQYF
TGTGCCAGCAGCTTAACCCATCCCACCGGGGAGACCCAGTACTTC
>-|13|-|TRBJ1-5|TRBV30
CAWSVLGGQPQHF
TGTGCCTGGAGTGTGCTGGGGGGTCAGCCCCAGCATTTT
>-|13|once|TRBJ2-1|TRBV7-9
CASSSGLGNEQFF
TGTGCCAGCAGCTCGGGGTTAGGCAATGAGCAGTTCTTC
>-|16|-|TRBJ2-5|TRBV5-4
CASSLARRGRGETQYF
TGTGCCAGCAGCTTGGCCCGGAGGGGGCGAGGGGAGACCCAGTACTTC
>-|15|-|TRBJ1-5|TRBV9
CASSVTGTLRTPQHF
TGTGCCAGCAGCGTCACCGGGACTCTCCGAACGCCCCAGCATTTT
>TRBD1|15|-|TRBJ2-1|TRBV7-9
CASSLMGQGINEQFF
TGTGCCAGCAGCTTAATGGGACAGGGGATCAATGAGCAGTTCTTC
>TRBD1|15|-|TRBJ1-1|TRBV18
CASSPGQGTNTEAFF
TGTGCCAGCTCACCAGGACAGGGTACGAACACTGAAGCTTTCTTT
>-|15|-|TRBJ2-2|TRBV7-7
CASSLGQGLAGELFF
TGTGCCAGCAGCTTAGGGCAGGGACTTGCCGGGGAGCTGTTTTTT
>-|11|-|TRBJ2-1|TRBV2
CASSGRGEQFF
TGTGCCAGCAGTGGTAGGGGGGAGCAGTTCTTC
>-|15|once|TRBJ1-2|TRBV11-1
CASSLGRGVNYGYTF
TGTGCCAGCAGCTTGGGCAGGGGAGTCAACTATGGCTACACCTTC
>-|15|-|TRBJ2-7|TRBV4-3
CASSQGNGRGDEQYF
TGCGCCAGCAGCCAAGGGAACGGGAGAGGTGACGAGCAGTACTTC
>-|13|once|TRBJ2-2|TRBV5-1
CASSSLREVELFF
TGCGCCAGCAGCTCCCTGAGGGAGGTGGAGCTGTTTTTT
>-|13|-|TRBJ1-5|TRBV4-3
CASSQDGGQPQHF
TGCGCCAGCAGCCAAGATGGAGGTCAGCCCCAGCATTTT